This entry lists 19 T cell receptor beta chains sequenced from one sample in a study of cytomegalovirus exposure and HLA in healthy donors (dated by TCRdb to about 2017). Library method: the immunoSEQ multiplex PCR assay. For the multiplex PCR, a mixture combining 60 forward primers for TCR Vbeta segments and 13 reverse primers for TCR Jbeta segments was used. TCRdb's version of the immuneACCESS table is confined to in-frame rearrangements and falls short of the full clone set. An unresolved V gene accounts for under half of the shortfall where checked; the remainder is of unknown origin. The sample contains fewer than 200,000 clones, over 80% of them found a single time. The ten biggest clones cover about 5% of the sample. Sequences were obtained from PBMCs. The receptors here all came from a woman between 45 and 65 years old in good health and CMV-seropositive.

To note about this clone: One junction end does not reproduce the germline sequence, and a read error may be involved. CDR3 bases: TGTTCCAGCAGCTTAGGGGGTACAGGGGTTTGGCAAGAAGCTTTCTTT. It codes for CSSSLGGTGVWQEAFF. The chain is built from TRBV7-9 and TRBJ1-1; 7 positions match TRBD1. The V gene's germline CDR1 is SEHNR and CDR2 FQNEAQ (reference sequence). The CDR3 spans 16 residues.

This clone was seen just once. CDR3 loop: CASSIPGAYQGYTF. The CDR3 DNA reads TGTGCCAGCAGTATACCGGGTGCATATCAGGGCTACACCTTC. This rearrangement joins TRBV6-5 to TRBJ1-2; D ambiguous. V lost 5 bases to trimming and J lost 8 bases, with 18 bases between them. Germline V CDR1 and CDR2: MNHEY, SVGAGI. There are 14 residues in the CDR3.

This clone was seen once. The chain has TRBV19 and TRBJ2-1, with 11 nucleotides matching TRBD1. There are 15 residues in the CDR3. Germline loops: CDR1 LNHDA, CDR2 SQIVND (reference sequence). V was clipped by 2 bases and J by 8 bases; unmatched bases: 5. The CDR3 region has the DNA TGTGCCAGTAGTATATTCGGGACAGGGGGGTATGAGCAGTTCTTC. Encoded protein: CASSIFGTGGYEQFF.

The chain uses TRBV14 and TRBJ1-2; D is undetermined. This CDR3 has 13 amino acids. The V end was cut by 6 bases, the J end by 4 bases, with 12 bases between. The V gene's germline CDR1 is SGHDN and CDR2 FVKESK. The CDR3: CASSPQPLYGYTF. CDR3 nucleotides: TGTGCCAGCAGTCCACAGCCACTCTATGGCTACACCTTC.

The V gene is TRBV19, the J gene TRBJ2-5; TRBD1 might be the D (6 bases). V was clipped by 4 bases and J by 7 bases, with 16 bases between them. Looked up from germline, CDR1 is LNHDA and CDR2 is SQIVND (reference sequence). The CDR3 is 14 residues long. Here the CDR3 DNA reads TGTGCCAGTAGTACACAGGGTAGTAGGGCGACCCAGTACTTC. This sequence encodes CASSTQGSRATQYF.

This clone has more than one count but fewer than ten. J is TRBJ1-2 and V is TRBV4-3; no reliable D call. Germline V gene lookup returns CDR1 LGHNA and CDR2 YSLEER. The V end was cut by 0 bases, the J end by 8 bases, with 19 bases between. This CDR3 contains 16 residues. CDR3 sequence: CASSQDRSVDLGGYTF. The CDR3 DNA is TGCGCCAGCAGCCAAGATAGGTCAGTCGACCTAGGCGGCTACACCTTC.

This chain links TRBV11-2 with TRBJ2-1, with 7 bases aligning to TRBD1. J was trimmed by 8 bases and V by 5 bases; bases with no gene match: 15. Germline V gene sequence: CDR1 SGHAT, CDR2 FQNNGV. The CDR3 contains 16 residues. The CDR3 loop is CASSIRQGLGFDEQFF. As DNA, the CDR3 is TGTGCCAGCAGCATACGACAGGGCCTGGGTTTCGATGAGCAGTTCTTC.

The CDR3 here is CASRPWGQGVGNTIYF. The CDR3 DNA follows: TGTGCCAGCAGACCATGGGGACAGGGAGTCGGAAACACCATATATTTT. J is TRBJ1-3 and V is TRBV11-2; 9 bases match TRBD1. Germline CDR1 and CDR2: SGHAT and FQNNGV. The CDR3 spans 16 residues. Unmatched junction bases numbered 10, after V lost 6 bases and J lost 4 bases. Variable domain in full (rest from reference TRBV11-2 and TRBJ1-3): EAGVAQSPRYKIIEKRQSVAFWCNPISGHATLYWYQQILGQGPKLLIQFQNNGVVDDSQLPKDRFSAERLKGVDSTLKIQPAKLEDSAVYLCASRPWGQGVGNTIYFGEGSWLTVV.

This chain uses TRBV19 with TRBJ1-5; 8 nucleotides line up with TRBD1. Per the germline V gene, CDR1 is LNHDA and CDR2 is SQIVND (reference sequence). The ends lost 5 bases at V and 7 bases at J; junction bases unmatched: 13. The CDR3 is 16 amino acids. CDR3 nucleotides: TGTGCCAGTAGTGAGTCGGGGCAGGGGGCTTGGCAGCCCCAGCATTTT. This gives the protein CASSESGQGAWQPQHF.

The chain links TRBV4-2 to TRBJ1-2; a weak D match, TRBD1 (6 bases). Trimming removed 2 bases from V and 0 bases from J, with 7 bases in between. CDR1 LGHNA and CDR2 YNFKEQ come from the germline V gene. The CDR3 sequence is 14 residues long. In DNA, the CDR3 is TGTGCCAGCAGCCAACACAGGGCTAACTATGGCTACACCTTC. Translating gives CASSQHRANYGYTF.

This clone was observed a few times. V usage is TRBV11-3 and J usage is TRBJ2-3; D ambiguous. Germline lookup yields CDR1 SGHNT and CDR2 YENEEA. The CDR3 is 13 residues long. The ends were cut back, 5 bases at V and 0 bases at J, with 6 bases in the middle. The CDR3 region is CASSPGSTDTQYF. CDR3 coding DNA: TGTGCCAGCAGCCCGGGTAGCACAGATACGCAGTATTTT.

This clone was seen a handful of times. CDR3 bases: TGTGCCAGCAGCCCACAGGGGGGCGGGGGGGAAACAGATACGCAGTATTTT. Translation: CASSPQGGGGETDTQYF. The rearrangement uses TRBV7-2 and TRBJ2-3; perhaps TRBD2 as D (9 bases). This CDR3 has 17 amino acids. Germline assignment: CDR1 SGHTA and CDR2 FQGNSA. The V end lost 5 bases, the J end lost 3 bases, and 21 bases lay between the germline ends.

The table lists this clone with a few counts. This chain uses TRBV6-1 with TRBJ1-6, with D possibly TRBD1 on 6 matching bases. CDR3 size: 13 residues. CDR1 MNHNS and CDR2 SASEGT come from the germline V gene. V lost 10 bases, J lost 6 bases, and 13 bases lay in between. The CDR3 DNA reads TGTGCCACAACCGGGACAACTAATTCACCCCTCCACTTT. Its translation is CATTGTTNSPLHF.

The rearrangement uses TRBV30 and TRBJ2-7, with D perhaps TRBD1 (6 bases). The germline CDR1 and CDR2 sequences are GTSNPN and SVGIG (reference sequence). There are 11 residues in the CDR3. V lost 8 bases and J lost 10, with 18 bases in between. The CDR3 DNA reads as TGTGCCCGAGGACAGACCGCGGGCCAGTACTTC. This gives the protein CARGQTAGQYF.

The count of this clone is one. This rearrangement joins TRBV30 to TRBJ1-3; 11 nucleotides line up with TRBD1. The CDR3 spans 15 residues. After removal of 3 bases from V and 1 base from J, the junction contained 2 bases not matched to a gene. The germline V gene encodes CDR1 GTSNPN and CDR2 SVGIG (reference sequence). The CDR3 sequence: CAWRDRGRSGNTIYF. The CDR3 bases are TGTGCCTGGAGGGACAGGGGGCGGTCTGGAAACACCATATATTTT.

This rearrangement joins TRBV10-2 to TRBJ2-3, with 7 bases identical to TRBD2. V lost 4 bases, J lost 2 bases, and 3 bases stayed unmatched. CDR1 WSHSY and CDR2 SAAADI come from the germline V gene. The CDR3 contains 14 residues. CDR3 loop: CASSGGLVTDTQYF. Written as DNA, the CDR3 is TGCGCCAGCAGTGGCGGACTAGTCACAGATACGCAGTATTTT.

CDR3 residues: CASSQDTRPRPFYGYTF. CDR3 in DNA: TGCGCCAGCAGCCAAGATACCCGGCCCAGGCCCTTCTATGGCTACACCTTC. V and J are TRBV4-3 and TRBJ1-2; D ambiguous. Trimming shortened V by 0 bases and J by 4 bases, and 18 bases separated the two germline ends. Germline loops: CDR1 LGHNA, CDR2 YSLEER. This CDR3 has 17 residues.

The chain links TRBV5-1 to TRBJ1-1, with D uncertain. Germline assignment: CDR1 SGHRS and CDR2 YFSETQ. CDR3 length: 15 residues. With 0 bases removed from V and 2 bases from J, the gap between germline ends came to 11 bases. The CDR3 is CASSLEQNFNTEAFF. The DNA for the CDR3 is TGCGCCAGCAGCTTGGAACAGAACTTTAACACTGAAGCTTTCTTT. Variable domain in full (rest from reference TRBV5-1 and TRBJ1-1): KAGVTQTPRYLIKTRGQQVTLSCSPISGHRSVSWYQQTPGQGLQFLFEYFSETQRNKGNFPGRFSGRQFSNSRSEMNVSTLELGDSALYLCASSLEQNFNTEAFFGQGTRLTVV.

This rearrangement joins TRBV2 to TRBJ2-7, with 7 bases that match TRBD1. The CDR3 consists of 14 residues. CDR1 SNHLY and CDR2 FYNNEI come from the germline V gene. V lost 6 bases, J lost 3 bases, and 8 bases stayed unmatched. CDR3 coding DNA: TGTGCCAGCAGCCCGGGACAGATAATCTACGAGCAGTACTTC. Its translation: CASSPGQIIYEQYF.